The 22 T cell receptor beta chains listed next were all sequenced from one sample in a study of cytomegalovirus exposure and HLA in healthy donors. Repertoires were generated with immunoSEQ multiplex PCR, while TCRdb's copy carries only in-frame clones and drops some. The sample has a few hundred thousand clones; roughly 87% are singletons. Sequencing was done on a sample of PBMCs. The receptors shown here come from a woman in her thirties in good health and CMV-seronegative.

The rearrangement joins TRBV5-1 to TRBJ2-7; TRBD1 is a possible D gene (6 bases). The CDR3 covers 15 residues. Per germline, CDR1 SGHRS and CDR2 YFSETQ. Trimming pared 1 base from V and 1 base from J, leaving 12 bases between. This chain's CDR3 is CASSLSPQGSYEQYF. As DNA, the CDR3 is TGCGCCAGCAGCTTGTCTCCGCAGGGGTCCTACGAGCAGTACTTC.

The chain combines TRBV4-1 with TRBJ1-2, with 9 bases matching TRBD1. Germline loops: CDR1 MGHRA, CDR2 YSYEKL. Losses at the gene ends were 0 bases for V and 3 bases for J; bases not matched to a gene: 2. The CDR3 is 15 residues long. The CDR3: CASSQEGQGDYGYTF. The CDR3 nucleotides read TGCGCCAGCAGCCAAGAGGGACAGGGAGACTATGGCTACACCTTC.

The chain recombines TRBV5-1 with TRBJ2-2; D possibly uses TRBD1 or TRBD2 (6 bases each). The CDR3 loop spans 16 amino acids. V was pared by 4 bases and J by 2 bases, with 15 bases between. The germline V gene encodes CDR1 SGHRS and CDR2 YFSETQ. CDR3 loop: CASSAPTGANTGELFF. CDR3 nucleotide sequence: TGCGCCAGCAGCGCCCCTACGGGGGCCAACACCGGGGAGCTGTTTTTT.

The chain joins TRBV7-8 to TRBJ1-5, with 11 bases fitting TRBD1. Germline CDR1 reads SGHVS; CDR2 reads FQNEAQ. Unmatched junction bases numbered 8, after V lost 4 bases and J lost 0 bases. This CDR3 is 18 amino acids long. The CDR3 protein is CASSYGQGALYSNQPQHF. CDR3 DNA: TGTGCCAGCAGCTACGGACAGGGGGCTCTATATAGCAATCAGCCCCAGCATTTT.

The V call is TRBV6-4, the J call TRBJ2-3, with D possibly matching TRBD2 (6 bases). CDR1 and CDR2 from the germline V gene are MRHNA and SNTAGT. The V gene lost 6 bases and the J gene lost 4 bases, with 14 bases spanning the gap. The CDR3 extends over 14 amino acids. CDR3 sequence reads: CASSKEGRSDTQYF. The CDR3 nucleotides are TGTGCCAGCAGCAAGGAGGGCCGTTCAGATACGCAGTATTTT.

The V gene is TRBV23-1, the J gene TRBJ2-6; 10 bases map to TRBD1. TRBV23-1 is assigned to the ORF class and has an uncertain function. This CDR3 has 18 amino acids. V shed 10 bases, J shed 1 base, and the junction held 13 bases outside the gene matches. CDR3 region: CAILVFGTGVSGANVLTF. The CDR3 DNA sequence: TGCGCCATCCTCGTGTTCGGGACAGGGGTTTCTGGGGCCAACGTCCTGACTTTC.

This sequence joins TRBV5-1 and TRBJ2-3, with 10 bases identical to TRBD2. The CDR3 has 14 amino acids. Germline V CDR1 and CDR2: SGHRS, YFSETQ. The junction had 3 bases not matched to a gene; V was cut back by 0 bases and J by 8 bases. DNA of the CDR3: TGCGCCAGCAGCTTGGTGGGGACTAGCGTTACGCAGTATTTT. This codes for CASSLVGTSVTQYF.

The CDR3 region has the DNA TGTGCCAGCAGTGAAGAGAATAGCGGGAGTTGGGCAGATACGCAGTATTTT. Protein: CASSEENSGSWADTQYF. The chain employs TRBV6-1 and TRBJ2-3; 9 nucleotides line up with TRBD2. Trimming cost V 1 base and J 4 bases; bases outside gene matches: 9. The CDR3 spans 17 residues. CDR1 and CDR2 from the germline V gene are MNHNS and SASEGT.

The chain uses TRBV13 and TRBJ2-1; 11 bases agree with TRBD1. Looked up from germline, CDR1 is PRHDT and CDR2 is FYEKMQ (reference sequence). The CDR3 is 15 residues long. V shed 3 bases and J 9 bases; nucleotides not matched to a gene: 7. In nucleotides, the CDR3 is TGTGCCAGCAGCTTCGCGGGACAGGGGGTTCTTGAGCAGTTCTTC. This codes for CASSFAGQGVLEQFF.

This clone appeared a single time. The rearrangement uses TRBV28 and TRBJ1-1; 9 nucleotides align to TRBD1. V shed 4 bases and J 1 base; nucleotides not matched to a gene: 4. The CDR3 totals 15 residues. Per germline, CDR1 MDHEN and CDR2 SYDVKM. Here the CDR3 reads CASSSTGGGNTEAFF. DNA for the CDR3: TGTGCCAGCAGTTCGACAGGGGGGGGGAACACTGAAGCTTTCTTT.

CDR3 nucleotides: TGCGCCAGCAGCTTAGACCCAACCGGGACTAGCGGCCCCTACGAGCAGTACTTC. Its protein product is CASSLDPTGTSGPYEQYF. The rearrangement uses TRBV5-1 and TRBJ2-7; 11 bases map to TRBD2. Trimming at V came to 2 bases and at J to 2 bases, leaving 12 bases not matched to a gene. The CDR3 consists of 18 residues. Germline CDR1 reads SGHRS; CDR2 reads YFSETQ.

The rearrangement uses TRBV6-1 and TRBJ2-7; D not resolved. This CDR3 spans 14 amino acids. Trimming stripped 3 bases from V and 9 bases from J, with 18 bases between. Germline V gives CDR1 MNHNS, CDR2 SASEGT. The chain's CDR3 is CASSDRKNEFGQYF. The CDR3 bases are TGTGCCAGCAGTGACCGGAAAAATGAATTCGGGCAGTACTTC.

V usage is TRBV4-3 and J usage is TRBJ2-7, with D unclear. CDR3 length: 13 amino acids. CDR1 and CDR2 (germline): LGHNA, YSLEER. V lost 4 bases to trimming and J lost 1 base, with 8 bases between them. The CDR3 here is CASSPSISYEQYF. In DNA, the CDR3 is TGCGCCAGCAGCCCGTCGATTTCCTACGAGCAGTACTTC.

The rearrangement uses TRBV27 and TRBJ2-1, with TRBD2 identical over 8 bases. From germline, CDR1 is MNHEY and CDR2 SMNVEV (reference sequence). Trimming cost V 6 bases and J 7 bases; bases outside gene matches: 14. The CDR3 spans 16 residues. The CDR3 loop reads CASRTFGRAAFNEQFF. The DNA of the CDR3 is TGTGCCAGCAGGACGTTCGGGAGGGCCGCATTTAATGAGCAGTTCTTC.

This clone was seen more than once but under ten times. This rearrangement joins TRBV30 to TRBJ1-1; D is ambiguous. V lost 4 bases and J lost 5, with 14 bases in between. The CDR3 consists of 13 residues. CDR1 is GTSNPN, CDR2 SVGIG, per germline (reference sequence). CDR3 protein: CAWNSREGTEAFF. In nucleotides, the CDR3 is TGTGCCTGGAATTCACGGGAAGGGACTGAAGCTTTCTTT.

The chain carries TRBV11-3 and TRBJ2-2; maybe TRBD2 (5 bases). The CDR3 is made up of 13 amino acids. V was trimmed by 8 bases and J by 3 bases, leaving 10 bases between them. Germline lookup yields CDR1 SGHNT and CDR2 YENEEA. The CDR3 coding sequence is TGTGCCAGCCGGTCGGGGTACACCGGGGAGCTGTTTTTT. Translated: CASRSGYTGELFF.

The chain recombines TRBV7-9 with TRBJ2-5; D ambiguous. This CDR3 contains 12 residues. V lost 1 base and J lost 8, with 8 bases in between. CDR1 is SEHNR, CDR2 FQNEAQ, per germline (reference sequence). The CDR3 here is CASSLVDGTQYF. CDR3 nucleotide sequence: TGTGCCAGCAGCTTAGTCGACGGCACCCAGTACTTC.

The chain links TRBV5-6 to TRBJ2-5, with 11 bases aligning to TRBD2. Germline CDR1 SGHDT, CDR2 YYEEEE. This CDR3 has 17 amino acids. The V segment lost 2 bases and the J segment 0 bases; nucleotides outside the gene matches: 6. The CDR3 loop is CASSFGLAGINQETQYF. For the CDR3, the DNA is TGTGCCAGCAGCTTCGGACTAGCGGGTATAAACCAAGAGACCCAGTACTTC.

CDR3 sequence: CAGKAGGPFYEQFF. CDR3 bases: TGTGCCGGCAAAGCGGGAGGGCCATTTTATGAGCAGTTCTTC. This chain links TRBV2 with TRBJ2-1, with 10 bases identical to TRBD2. Germline lookup yields CDR1 SNHLY and CDR2 FYNNEI. V gave up 11 bases and J gave up 8 bases; unmatched junction bases: 12. The CDR3 sequence is 14 residues long.

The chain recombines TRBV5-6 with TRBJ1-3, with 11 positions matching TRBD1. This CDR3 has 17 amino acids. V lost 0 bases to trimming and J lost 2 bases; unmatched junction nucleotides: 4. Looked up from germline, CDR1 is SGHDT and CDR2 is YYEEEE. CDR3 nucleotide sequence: TGTGCCAGCAGCTTGGGGACAGGGGGCCAGGCTGGAAACACCATATATTTT. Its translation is CASSLGTGGQAGNTIYF. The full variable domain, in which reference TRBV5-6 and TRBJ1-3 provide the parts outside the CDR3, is DAGVTQSPTHLIKTRGQQVTLRCSPKSGHDTVSWYQQALGQGPQFIFQYYEEEERQRGNFPDRFSGHQFPNYSSELNVNALLLGDSALYLCASSLGTGGQAGNTIYFGEGSWLTVV.

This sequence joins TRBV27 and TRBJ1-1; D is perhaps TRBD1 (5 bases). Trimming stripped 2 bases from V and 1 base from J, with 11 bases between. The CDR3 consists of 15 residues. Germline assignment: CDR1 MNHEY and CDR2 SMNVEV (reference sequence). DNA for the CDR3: TGTGCCAGCAGTTTACCCGACAGAAGGAACACTGAAGCTTTCTTT. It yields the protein CASSLPDRRNTEAFF.

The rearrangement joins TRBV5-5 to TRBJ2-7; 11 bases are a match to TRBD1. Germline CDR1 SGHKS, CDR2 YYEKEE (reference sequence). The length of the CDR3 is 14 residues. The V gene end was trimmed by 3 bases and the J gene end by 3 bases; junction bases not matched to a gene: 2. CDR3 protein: CASSYGTGGYEQYF. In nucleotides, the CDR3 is TGTGCCAGCAGCTACGGGACAGGGGGCTACGAGCAGTACTTC.